This T cell receptor beta chain was identified during a study of T cell responses to AZD1222 COVID-19 vaccine. Overall study results and limits: Of the AZD1222 recipients, only 5 to 7 were seropositive at baseline. The donor cohort was predominantly white British with a female majority, and clonal diversity may have been underestimated. Repertoires were obtained solely post-peak T cell response.

Between the trimmed V and J ends, which lost 4 bases and 6 bases, there was a span of 13 bases. The germline CDR1 and CDR2 sequences are SNHLY and FYNNEI. The CDR3 extends over 14 amino acids. As for this clone: Its antigen remains unknown.

Here immunoSEQ multiplex PCR was the method, and the copy in TCRdb shows in-frame clones only, minus some. The table shows some 130,000 clones, with 80% to 95% occurring only once. The clonotype was recovered from an adult in good health. V and J are TRBV2 and TRBJ2-1; D uncertain. Sequencing used peripheral blood, obtained on day 0 of AZD1222 vaccination. This chain's CDR3 is CASSGLVGPNEQFF. The CDR3 DNA reads as TGTGCCAGCAGTGGCCTAGTGGGTCCCAATGAGCAGTTCTTC.